Listed below are T cell receptor beta chains from one sample, sequenced in a study of T cell changes during pregnancy in multiple sclerosis. The repertoire was sequenced with immunoSEQ multiplex PCR; TCRdb's copy has only in-frame clones and lacks some. This table has 70,000 or so clones, 90% to 95% appearing once. The specimen was peripheral blood, collected in the third trimester of pregnancy. Receptor source: a female donor in good health, enrolled as a control in a pregnancy study. Each CDR3 is given without its conserved first and last residue. Fields, in order: V gene, J gene, CDR3 protein.

v_gene: TRBV2
j_gene: TRBJ2-7
CDR3aa: ASSEARPRQY

v_gene: TRBV7-9
j_gene: TRBJ2-2
CDR3aa: ASSFLPRAGQNTGELF

v_gene: TRBV27
j_gene: TRBJ2-7
CDR3aa: ATTTGYEQY

v_gene: TRBV2
j_gene: TRBJ2-7
CDR3aa: ASSREGRFYEQY

v_gene: TRBV11-3
j_gene: TRBJ2-6
CDR3aa: ASSPGDRVVSGANVLT

v_gene: TRBV15
j_gene: TRBJ2-7
CDR3aa: ATSPEVTASYEQY

v_gene: TRBV15
j_gene: TRBJ1-1
CDR3aa: ATSRVEPGGVWNTEAF

v_gene: TRBV2
j_gene: TRBJ1-2
CDR3aa: ASTPTGTSFVLFGTKWS

v_gene: TRBV5-6
j_gene: TRBJ1-2
CDR3aa: ASSGWTGEVNGYT

v_gene: TRBV5-6
j_gene: TRBJ2-3
CDR3aa: ASSLALAGGADTQY

v_gene: TRBV27
j_gene: TRBJ2-1
CDR3aa: ASSLTSGPYNEQF

v_gene: TRBV7-2
j_gene: TRBJ1-3
CDR3aa: ASSLGGQGRGNTIY

v_gene: TRBV28
j_gene: TRBJ2-1
CDR3aa: ASSRTGLNEQF

v_gene: TRBV19
j_gene: TRBJ1-5
CDR3aa: ASTGSSNQPQH

v_gene: TRBV7-9
j_gene: TRBJ1-5
CDR3aa: ASSLSGDQPQH

v_gene: TRBV27
j_gene: TRBJ2-1
CDR3aa: ASNRGRASYNEQF

v_gene: TRBV29-1
j_gene: TRBJ2-6
CDR3aa: SAYPGAGANVLT